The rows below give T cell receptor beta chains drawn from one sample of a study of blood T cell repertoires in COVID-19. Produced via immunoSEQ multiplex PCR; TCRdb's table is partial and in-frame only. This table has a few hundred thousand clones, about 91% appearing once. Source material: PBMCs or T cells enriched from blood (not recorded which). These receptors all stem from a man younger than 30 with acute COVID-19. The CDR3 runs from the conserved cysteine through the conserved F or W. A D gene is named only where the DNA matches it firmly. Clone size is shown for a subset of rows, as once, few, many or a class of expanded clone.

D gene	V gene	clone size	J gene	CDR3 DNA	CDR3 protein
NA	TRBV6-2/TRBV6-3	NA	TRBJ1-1	TGTGCCAGCAGTTACCGGGGGATAAGTGAAGCTTTCTTT	CASSYRGISEAFF
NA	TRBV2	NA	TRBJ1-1	TGTGCCAGCAGTGGTGGGGCAGAAGCTTTCTTT	CASSGGAEAFF
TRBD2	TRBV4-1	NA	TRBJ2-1	TGCGCCAGCAGTACTAGCGGGAGGGTGGCATACAATGAGCAGTTCTTC	CASSTSGRVAYNEQFF
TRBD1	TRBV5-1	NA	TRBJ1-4	TGCGCCAGCAGCTTTATTTGGGACAGCTTTAATGAAAAACTGTTTTTT	CASSFIWDSFNEKLFF
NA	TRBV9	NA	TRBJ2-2	TGTGCCAGCAGCGAACCGGGACTGTGGAACACCGGGGAGCTGTTTTTT	CASSEPGLWNTGELFF
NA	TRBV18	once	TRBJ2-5	TGTGCCAGCTCATTAGGACAACAAGAGACCCAGTACTTC	CASSLGQQETQYF
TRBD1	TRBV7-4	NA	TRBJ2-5	TGTGCCAGCAGCTTGAGGACAGGGGACTTCCAAGAGACCCAGTACTTC	CASSLRTGDFQETQYF
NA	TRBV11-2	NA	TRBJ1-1	TGTGCCAGCAGCTCGTTCGTGGGGGGGGACGAAGCTTTCTTT	CASSSFVGGDEAFF
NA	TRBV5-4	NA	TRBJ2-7	TGTGCCAGCAGCTTGGACAGCACCTACGAGCAGTACTTC	CASSLDSTYEQYF
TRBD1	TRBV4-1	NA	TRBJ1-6	TGCGCCAGCAGTCGAAGGGACAGGGAGCGCAATTCACCCCTCCACTTT	CASSRRDRERNSPLHF
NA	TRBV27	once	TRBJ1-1	TGTGCCAGCAGTCTAGACAGGATCAACACTGAAGCTTTCTTT	CASSLDRINTEAFF
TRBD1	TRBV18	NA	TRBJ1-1	TGTGCCAGCTCCCCCTCGTCCTTGACAGGGAGGAACACTGAAGCTTTCTTT	CASSPSSLTGRNTEAFF
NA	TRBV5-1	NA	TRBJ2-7	TGCGCCAGCAGCTGGGGGGGCGGGGCCCGCGAGCAGTACTTC	CASSWGGGAREQYF
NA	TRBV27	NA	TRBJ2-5	TGTGCCAGCAGTCCCCGGGGGTCGCAAGAGACCCAGTACTTC	CASSPRGSQETQYF
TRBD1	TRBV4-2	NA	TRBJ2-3	TGTGCCAGCAGCCAGGGAGGACAGGGTACAGATACGCAGTATTTT	CASSQGGQGTDTQYF
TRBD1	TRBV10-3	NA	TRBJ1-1	TGTGCCATCAGTGGCAGACAGGGAAACACTGAAGCTTTCTTT	CAISGRQGNTEAFF
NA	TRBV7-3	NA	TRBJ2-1	TGTGCCAGCAGCTTAAGCGGGACTCGCAATAATGAGCAGTTCTTC	CASSLSGTRNNEQFF
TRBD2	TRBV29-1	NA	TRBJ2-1	TGCAGCGTTGATTTAGGCACGGGGGGGCATGAGCAGTTCTTC	CSVDLGTGGHEQFF
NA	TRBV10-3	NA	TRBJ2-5	TGTGCCATCAGGGCGGTCGCGGGGGAGACCCAGTACTTC	CAIRAVAGETQYF
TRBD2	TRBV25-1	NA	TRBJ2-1	TGTGCCAGCAGTGAATCTAGCGGGAGTGGCAATGAGCAGTTCTTC	CASSESSGSGNEQFF
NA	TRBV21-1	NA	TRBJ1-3	TGTGCCAGCCAAACACGTGGAAACACCATATATTTT	CASQTRGNTIYF
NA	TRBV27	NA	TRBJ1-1	TGTGCCAGCAGTTTATCCCCGGGAGGAGGGACTGAAGCTTTCTTT	CASSLSPGGGTEAFF
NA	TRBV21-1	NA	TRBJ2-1	TGTGCCAGCAGCCCCCGGGAGTCCTCCTACAATGAGCAGTTCTTC	CASSPRESSYNEQFF
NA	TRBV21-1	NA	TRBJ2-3	TGTGCCAGCAGCGAGTTCCAACCTTCAGGGACAGATACGCAGTATTTT	CASSEFQPSGTDTQYF
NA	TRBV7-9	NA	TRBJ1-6	TGTGCCAGCAGCCCGCTCGAGCTCGGTAATTCACCCCTCCACTTT	CASSPLELGNSPLHF
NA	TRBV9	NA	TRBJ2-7	TGTGCCAGCAGCGTAGTAGCGGAGGCCTACGAGCAGTACTTC	CASSVVAEAYEQYF
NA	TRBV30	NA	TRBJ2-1	TGTGCCTGGACAGGGGGGTACAATGAGCAGTTCTTC	CAWTGGYNEQFF
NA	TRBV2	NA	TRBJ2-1	TGTGCCAGCATCGCCGCGTCCTACAATGAGCAGTTCTTC	CASIAASYNEQFF
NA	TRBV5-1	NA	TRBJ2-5	TGCGCCAGCAGCTTGGGACAGGTTCTACAAGAGACCCAGTACTTC	CASSLGQVLQETQYF
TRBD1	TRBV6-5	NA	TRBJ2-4	TGTGCCAGCAGACCCCAGAGGGGGCCGGACATTCAGTACTTC	CASRPQRGPDIQYF
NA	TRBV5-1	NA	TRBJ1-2	TGCGCCAGCAGCTTGAACCAGAACTATGGCTACACCTTC	CASSLNQNYGYTF
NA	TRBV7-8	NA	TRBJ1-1	TGTGCCAGCAGCTTATACGTCAGGCGTGAAGCTTTCTTT	CASSLYVRREAFF
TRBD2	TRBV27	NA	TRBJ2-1	TGTGCCAGCGGGGGACTAGCGGGACGGGGATACAATGAGCAGTTCTTC	CASGGLAGRGYNEQFF
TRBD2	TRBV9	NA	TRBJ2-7	TGTGCCAGCAGCGTGTCTAGCGGGAGTCCCTACGAGCAGTACTTC	CASSVSSGSPYEQYF
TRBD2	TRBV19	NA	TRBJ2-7	TGTGCCAGTAGTATTGGAGCGGGAGGGTCGTACGAGCAGTACTTC	CASSIGAGGSYEQYF
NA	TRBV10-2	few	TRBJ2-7	TGCGCCAGCAGTTACGAAGGGGAAGGGTCCTACGAGCAGTACTTC	CASSYEGEGSYEQYF
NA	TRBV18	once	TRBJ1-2	TGTGCCAGCTCACCACAGGAGCCACGTAACTATGGCTACACCTTC	CASSPQEPRNYGYTF
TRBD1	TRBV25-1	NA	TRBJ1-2	TGTGCCAGCAGTGAATATACAGGGGGCGGCGGCTACACCTTC	CASSEYTGGGGYTF
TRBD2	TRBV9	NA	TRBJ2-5	TGTGCCAGCAGCGCCCACCCGGGACTAGCGGGAGAAGAGACCCAGTACTTC	CASSAHPGLAGEETQYF
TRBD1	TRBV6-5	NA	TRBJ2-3	TGTGCCAGCAGACAGGGGGCAGGCACAGATACGCAGTATTTT	CASRQGAGTDTQYF
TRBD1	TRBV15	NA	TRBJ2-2	TGTGCCACACGGGGCAGGGGGTCGAACACCGGGGAGCTGTTTTTT	CATRGRGSNTGELFF
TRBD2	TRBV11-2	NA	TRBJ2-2	TGTGCCAGCTACCAAGGACTAGCGGCCGTGTTCGCGAACACCGGGGAGCTGTTTTTT	CASYQGLAAVFANTGELFF
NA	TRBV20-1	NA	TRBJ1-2	TGCAGTGCTAGAGTATTCTATGGCTACACCTTC	CSARVFYGYTF
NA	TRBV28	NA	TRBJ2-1	TGTGCCAGCAGTTCGACCGCGACGGTTTGGCGAGGGCAGTTCTTC	CASSSTATVWRGQFF
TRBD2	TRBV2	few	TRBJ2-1	TGTGCCAGCAATCCGGGACTAGCTAAGAATGAGCAGTTCTTC	CASNPGLAKNEQFF
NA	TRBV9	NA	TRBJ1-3	TGTGCCAGCTCCCCGACTGGTGGAAACACCATATATTTT	CASSPTGGNTIYF
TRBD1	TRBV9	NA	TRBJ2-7	TGTGCCAGCAGCGTAGGGGACAGCTACGAGCAGTACTTC	CASSVGDSYEQYF
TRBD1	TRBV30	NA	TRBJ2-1	TGTGCCTTAGACAGGGGGTTTGGGAATGAGCAGTTCTTC	CALDRGFGNEQFF
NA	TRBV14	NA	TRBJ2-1	TGTGCCAGCAGCCAACAGGGTTTTTACAATGAGCAGTTCTTC	CASSQQGFYNEQFF
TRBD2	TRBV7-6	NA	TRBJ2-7	TGTGCCAGCAGCTTGGTTACTAGCGGGAGGTCCCCCTACGAGCAGTACTTC	CASSLVTSGRSPYEQYF